Listed here are 20 T cell receptor beta chains from one sample, sequenced in a study of identical twins. A single record per CDR3 protein comes from TCRdb applying MiXCR to the 5' RACE reads. The data contain around 670,000 distinct CDR3 sequences, around 6% of them seen just once; the ten biggest clones take up roughly 1.6%. The sequencing sample was made of naive T cells sorted from blood. Source of these receptors: a man aged 18 to 30 in good health.

This clonotype was recorded at least ten times. The chain employs TRBV12-3 or TRBV12-4 and TRBJ1-2; D possibly corresponds to TRBD1 (6 bases). Deletions cut 4 bases from V and 12 bases from J, with 15 bases between. This CDR3 comprises 12 residues. Written as DNA, the CDR3 is TGTGCCAGCAGTTCCCCCCCTAAGGGGGACACCTTC. Its protein product is CASSSPPKGDTF.

This clonotype came up many times. The chain couples TRBV5-1 to TRBJ2-1; 7 bases agree with TRBD2. The CDR3 spans 15 residues. Germline-derived CDR1 and CDR2 are SGHRS and YFSETQ. Germline trimming cut 4 bases from V and 5 bases from J; bases unmatched to any gene: 9. CDR3 DNA: TGCGCCAGCAGCAACCCTAGCGGAATGAACAATGAGCAGTTCTTC. Translated: CASSNPSGMNNEQFF.

This clonotype was detected ten times or more. The rearrangement links TRBV20-1 to TRBJ1-1, with D unresolved. This CDR3 spans 15 amino acids. Trimming removed 6 bases from V and 3 bases from J, with 20 bases in between. The germline CDR1 and CDR2 sequences are DFQATT and SNEGSKA (reference sequence). The CDR3 sequence is CSARVDLLSDTEAFF. The CDR3 coding sequence is TGCAGTGCGAGGGTAGATTTGCTATCGGACACTGAAGCTTTCTTT.

This clonotype was found many times. The chain employs TRBV12-3 or TRBV12-4 and TRBJ2-2, with 12 bases fitting TRBD1. Unmatched junction bases numbered 10, after V lost 6 bases and J lost 8 bases. This CDR3 comprises 16 residues. The CDR3 loop reads CASSAPGTGGWGELFF. The CDR3 coding sequence is TGTGCCAGCAGCGCTCCCGGGACAGGGGGCTGGGGGGAGCTGTTTTTT.

In DNA, the CDR3 is TGTGCCAGTAGTCCTGGGACTAGCGGGAATTTCAATGAGCAGTTCTTC. It codes for CASSPGTSGNFNEQFF. The chain has TRBV19 and TRBJ2-1, with 13 positions matching TRBD2. The CDR3 totals 16 residues. Germline V CDR1 and CDR2: LNHDA, SQIVND (reference sequence). Trimming removed 5 bases from V and 6 bases from J; junction bases left unmatched: 7.

This clonotype was detected many times. The chain joins TRBV5-1 to TRBJ1-1; 8 nucleotides match TRBD1. The CDR3 runs 15 residues. V trimming: 3 bases; J trimming: 4 bases; junction bases outside the gene matches: 8. Germline CDR1 is SGHRS and CDR2 is YFSETQ. The CDR3 nucleotides read TGCGCCAGCAGCTCAGCTCCAGGGGGCTTCACTGAAGCTTTCTTT. It specifies CASSSAPGGFTEAFF.

The chain couples TRBV4-3 to TRBJ2-1; D possibly uses TRBD1 or TRBD2 (6 bases each). This CDR3 is 17 amino acids long. V was clipped by 0 bases and J by 2 bases, with 14 bases between them. Germline lookup yields CDR1 LGHNA and CDR2 YSLEER. CDR3 residues: CASSQDGRGRTYNEQFF. CDR3 DNA sequence: TGCGCCAGCAGCCAAGATGGTCGGGGGCGCACCTACAATGAGCAGTTCTTC.

This clonotype showed up just a few times. The chain has TRBV28 and TRBJ2-4, with 7 positions matching TRBD2. Germline CDR1 MDHEN, CDR2 SYDVKM. V shed 4 bases, J shed 0 bases, and the junction held 6 bases outside the gene matches. The CDR3 has 16 amino acids. CDR3: CASSSLAGLAKNIQYF. CDR3 sequence (DNA): TGTGCCAGCAGTTCATTAGCGGGTCTAGCCAAAAACATTCAGTACTTC.

The chain carries TRBV6-6 and TRBJ1-1; no definite D call. The CDR3 consists of 12 residues. CDR1 and CDR2 from the germline V gene are MNHNY and SVGAGI (reference sequence). V was trimmed by 0 bases and J by 12 bases, leaving 11 bases between them. Here the CDR3 reads CASSYSEGTSFF. The CDR3 coding sequence is TGTGCCAGCAGTTACTCGGAGGGAACTTCTTTCTTT.

The table lists this clonotype with many counts. The J gene is TRBJ2-2, the V gene TRBV6-1, with D maybe TRBD2 (6 bases). The CDR3 contains 15 residues. Trimming left V 7 bases short and J 0 bases short, with 12 bases between. Germline assignment: CDR1 MNHNS and CDR2 SASEGT. The CDR3 DNA follows: TGTGCCAGCACTACCGGGACTCCGAACACCGGGGAGCTGTTTTTT. The encoded protein is CASTTGTPNTGELFF.

This clonotype was found many times. The chain has TRBV12-3 or TRBV12-4 and TRBJ1-2; possibly TRBD1 for D (6 bases). The CDR3 is made up of 14 amino acids. V lost 0 bases to trimming and J lost 4 bases, with 9 bases between them. As DNA, the CDR3 is TGTGCCAGCAGTTTAGCAGGGGGACCCTATGGCTACACCTTC. Its protein product is CASSLAGGPYGYTF.

The chain joins TRBV6-2 or TRBV6-3 to TRBJ1-5; the D gene is possibly TRBD1 (5 bases). The V gene's germline CDR1 is MNHEY and CDR2 SVGEGT. Trimming cost V 5 bases and J 5 bases, with 10 bases left between them. The CDR3 contains 13 residues. Here the CDR3 reads CASSDWGDQPQHF. CDR3 in DNA: TGTGCCAGCAGTGACTGGGGGGATCAGCCCCAGCATTTT.

In regard to this clonotype: This may be a read error: a much more frequent sequence differs by one nucleotide. The CDR3 ends on some other residue instead of the conserved phenylalanine or tryptophan, so this is likely a read error. The V gene is TRBV12-3 or TRBV12-4, the J gene TRBJ1-1; D is undetermined. The germline V and J ends were trimmed by 9 bases and 3 bases, with 11 bases remaining between them. The CDR3 covers 12 residues. The DNA of the CDR3 is TGTGCCAGTTATAGGGAGGACACTGAAGCTTTCTGT. This sequence encodes CASYREDTEAFC.

A few counts support this clonotype. The CDR3 region is CASSSLAFRTQYF. In DNA, the CDR3 is TGTGCCAGCAGCTCGCTAGCGTTCCGAACGCAGTATTTT. The V gene is TRBV7-8, the J gene TRBJ2-3; D may be TRBD2 (6 bases). V gave up 4 bases and J gave up 9 bases, with 14 bases separating them. The CDR3 totals 13 residues. From germline, CDR1 is SGHVS and CDR2 FQNEAQ.

This clonotype was seen repeatedly, ten times or more. The chain is built from TRBV29-1 and TRBJ1-1; TRBD1 agrees at 7 bases. The trim removed 1 base at V and 3 bases at J, leaving 14 bases unmatched. The CDR3 extends over 17 amino acids. Germline V CDR1 and CDR2: SQVTM, ANQGSEA. The CDR3 DNA sequence: TGCAGCGTTGAAGGGCGGACAGGCCTCCTCGCGGACACTGAAGCTTTCTTT. Its translation is CSVEGRTGLLADTEAFF. The full variable domain, completed using reference TRBV29-1 and TRBJ1-1, is SAVISQKPSRDICQRGTSLTIQCQVDSQVTMMFWYRQQPGQSLTLIATANQGSEATYESGFVIDKFPISRPNLTFSTLTVSNMSPEDSSIYLCSVEGRTGLLADTEAFFGQGTRLTVV.

This clonotype was counted a few times. J is TRBJ1-2 and V is TRBV6-1; D ambiguous. V was clipped by 6 bases and J by 4 bases, with 15 bases between them. Looked up from germline, CDR1 is MNHNS and CDR2 is SASEGT. The CDR3 consists of 14 residues. CDR3 DNA sequence: TGTGCCAGCAGCCAAGCTCAAGGCGGCTATGGCTACACCTTC. It encodes CASSQAQGGYGYTF.

This clonotype was picked up a small number of times. This rearrangement joins TRBV7-9 to TRBJ2-7, with D perhaps TRBD1 or TRBD2 (5 bases each). The CDR3 extends over 15 amino acids. Trimming stripped 5 bases from V and 3 bases from J, with 17 bases between. The V gene's germline CDR1 is SEHNR and CDR2 FQNEAQ (reference sequence). The CDR3 DNA reads TGTGCCAGCAGCCCCGGCGGAGAGAGGGGCTACGAGCAGTACGTC. The encoded protein is CASSPGGERGYEQYV.

This clonotype was seen many times. The CDR3 nucleotides are TGTGCCAGCAGATCGCTCGTCTTGGGGGAGCAGTACGTC. This translates into CASRSLVLGEQYV. The V call is TRBV6-2 or TRBV6-3, the J call TRBJ2-7; D ambiguous. V was clipped by 6 bases and J by 7 bases, with 16 bases between them. CDR1 is MNHEY and CDR2 is SVGEGT in the germline V gene. The CDR3 loop spans 13 amino acids.

This clonotype was seen a few times. The V gene is TRBV7-8, the J gene TRBJ2-3; maybe TRBD1 (5 bases). Between the trimmed V and J ends, which lost 5 bases and 0 bases, there was a span of 21 bases. Per germline, CDR1 SGHVS and CDR2 FQNEAQ. The CDR3 has 18 residues. CDR3 protein: CASSKKALGAPSTDTQYF. Here the CDR3 DNA reads TGTGCCAGCAGCAAAAAGGCCCTAGGGGCCCCGAGCACAGATACGCAGTATTTT.

This clonotype was seen ten or more times. In nucleotides, the CDR3 is TGTGCCAGCAGTCTAAGACAGGGTGCCGGGGAGCTGTTTTTT. Protein: CASSLRQGAGELFF. V is TRBV12-3 or TRBV12-4 and J is TRBJ2-2; 7 bases match TRBD1. This CDR3 is 14 amino acids long. The V and J ends lost 5 bases and 6 bases, in that order; junction bases with no gene match: 6.